The rows below give T cell receptor beta chains drawn from one sample of a study of blood T cell repertoires in COVID-19. The data were produced by immunoSEQ multiplex PCR, yet TCRdb's version contains in-frame clones alone and is incomplete. The sample holds 200,000 to 250,000 clones, about 90% seen once. The sequencing input was PBMCs or T cells enriched from blood (not recorded which). These receptors were collected from a man younger than 45 who had recovered from COVID-19. CDR3s include the opening cysteine and the closing phenylalanine or tryptophan. The D gene is left open where the match is weak. Clone size appears in some rows only: once, few, many, or a class for an expanded clone.

v_gene	abundance	d_gene	j_gene	CDR3nt	CDR3aa
TRBV28	few	-	TRBJ2-3	TGTGCCAGCAGTCCTCCTACAGGGTTGACAGATACGCAGTATTTT	CASSPPTGLTDTQYF
TRBV24-1	-	TRBD1	TRBJ2-5	TGTGCCACCAGTGACCGTTTCCAGACAGGGCCTCAAGAGACCCAGTACTTC	CATSDRFQTGPQETQYF
TRBV6-1	-	-	TRBJ2-7	TGTGCCAGCAGTGAAGCTACAGGGTACGCGCAGTACTTC	CASSEATGYAQYF
TRBV3-1/TRBV3-2	-	TRBD2	TRBJ2-2	TGTGCCAGCAGCCAAGGGGCCGAACCGGGACTAGCGGGGACCGGGGAGCTGTTTTTT	CASSQGAEPGLAGTGELFF
TRBV11-2	once	-	TRBJ1-2	TGTGCCAGCAGCTTAGGAGTGCTGGGGGCGCTTGGCTACACCTTC	CASSLGVLGALGYTF
TRBV24-1	-	-	TRBJ1-2	TGTGCCACCAGTGGGCCACAGGAGTACTATGGCTACACCTTC	CATSGPQEYYGYTF
TRBV20-1	-	TRBD1	TRBJ1-5	TGCAGTGCTAGTACCACCAGGGGGCAGAGCAATCAGCCCCAGCATTTT	CSASTTRGQSNQPQHF
TRBV28	-	-	TRBJ1-1	TGTGCCAGCAGTTTACCCGACAGGAACACTGAAGCTTTCTTT	CASSLPDRNTEAFF
TRBV2	-	TRBD1	TRBJ1-2	TGTGCCAGCAGTGTAGGACAGGGCCCCCTCTATGGCTACACCTTC	CASSVGQGPLYGYTF
TRBV6-5	few	-	TRBJ2-5	TGTGCCAGCAGTTACCACAGGGTTGGGACCCAGTACTTC	CASSYHRVGTQYF
TRBV24-1	once	TRBD2	TRBJ2-1	TGTGCCACCAGTGTGCTAGCGGGTAATGAGCAGTTCTTC	CATSVLAGNEQFF
TRBV7-6	-	-	TRBJ1-3	TGTGCCAGCAGCTTAGGCGGGCTCTCTGGAAACACCATATATTTT	CASSLGGLSGNTIYF
TRBV15	-	-	TRBJ2-1	TGTGCCACCAGCATCCGGGACTCTCACTACAATGAGCAGTTCTTC	CATSIRDSHYNEQFF
TRBV5-1	-	-	TRBJ1-2	TGCGCCAGCAGCTTTCACCAGGGAGGGTCGGTGGCTAACTATGGCTACACCTTC	CASSFHQGGSVANYGYTF
TRBV20-1	-	-	TRBJ2-5	TGCAGTGCCAGTAAAGGTGCAGGGCCAGAGACCCAGTACTTC	CSASKGAGPETQYF